This T cell receptor beta chain was recovered during a study of patients and donors after allogeneic stem cell transplantation. The CDR3 is 16 amino acids. V trimming: 5 bases; J trimming: 0 bases; junction bases outside the gene matches: 6. Germline-derived CDR1 and CDR2 are SGHVS and FNYEAQ. TCRdb re-called the RT-PCR reads with MiXCR, one entry per CDR3 protein. The top ten clones hold under 6.5% of a sample with about 960,000 distinct CDR3 sequences, roughly 18% of them seen once. This clonotype has only a few counts. This chain uses TRBV7-6 with TRBJ2-2, with 7 bases lining up with TRBD1. The source is a human donor who was either an allogeneic HSCT recipient or a stem cell or donor lymphocyte infusion donor (not recorded which). It is not recorded whose cells these are; they may come from a transplant donor. The material sequenced was blood, either unsorted or a sorted T cell fraction (not recorded which). CDR3 amino acids: CASSTRGQTNTGELFF. CDR3 bases: TGTGCCAGCAGCACGAGGGGACAGACGAACACCGGGGAGCTGTTTTTT.